This T cell receptor beta chain was recovered during a study of response to subunit inactivated influenza vaccine. TCRdb itself ran the RT-PCR reads through MiXCR, one entry per CDR3 protein. The table lists about 300,000 distinct CDR3 sequences, around a fifth of them singletons. V lost 6 bases, J lost 7 bases, and 6 bases stayed unmatched. The CDR3 contains 15 residues. Looked up from germline, CDR1 is MDHEN and CDR2 is SYDVKM. This clonotype occurred a few times. The J gene is TRBJ1-6, the V gene TRBV28; 10 nucleotides match TRBD1. Material: PBMCs from blood, obtained about 20 months after vaccination. The receptor was derived from a man aged 50 to 69 who received an inactivated influenza vaccine. The CDR3 region is CASRVPGQGNSPLHF. Here the CDR3 DNA reads TGTGCCAGCAGGGTCCCGGGACAGGGGAATTCACCCCTCCACTTT.